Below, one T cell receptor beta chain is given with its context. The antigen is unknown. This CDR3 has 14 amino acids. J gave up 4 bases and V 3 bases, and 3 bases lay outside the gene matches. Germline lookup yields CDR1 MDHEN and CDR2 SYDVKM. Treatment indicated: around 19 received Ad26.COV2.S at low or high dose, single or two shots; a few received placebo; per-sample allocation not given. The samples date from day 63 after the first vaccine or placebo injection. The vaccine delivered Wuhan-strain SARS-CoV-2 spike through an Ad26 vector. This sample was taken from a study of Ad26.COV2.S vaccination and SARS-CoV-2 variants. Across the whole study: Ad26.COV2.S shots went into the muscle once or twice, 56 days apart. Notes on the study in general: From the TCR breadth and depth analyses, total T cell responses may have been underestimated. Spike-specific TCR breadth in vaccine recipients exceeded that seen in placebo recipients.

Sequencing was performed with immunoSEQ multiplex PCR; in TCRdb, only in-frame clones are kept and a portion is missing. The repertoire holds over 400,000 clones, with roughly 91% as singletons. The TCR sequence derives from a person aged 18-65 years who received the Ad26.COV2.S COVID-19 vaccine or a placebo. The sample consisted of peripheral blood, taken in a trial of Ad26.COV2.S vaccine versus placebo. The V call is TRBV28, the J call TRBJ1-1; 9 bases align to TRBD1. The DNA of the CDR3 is TGTGCCAGCAGTTTTCGGGACAGGGCCACTGAAGCTTTCTTT. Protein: CASSFRDRATEAFF.